This TCR beta chain was captured by sequencing in a study of T-cell reconstitution after alpha-beta-depleted transplantation in children. Study results and limitations: T-cell numbers and diversity one year post-transplant derived largely from freshly generated T cells. Recipient T cells and thymic progenitors that survived gave rise to the high TCRbeta diversity observed at day 60 in some patients.

For TCRbeta, the library was prepared with unique molecular identifiers. In TCRdb, the PCR reads were re-called with MiXCR into one record per CDR3 protein. The table has just over 950,000 distinct CDR3 sequences, about 31% seen once; the top ten hold roughly 28%. Only a few counts were recorded for this clonotype. Its antigen is unknown. Trimming removed 6 bases from V and 7 bases from J; junction bases left unmatched: 13. Germline loops: CDR1 DFQATT, CDR2 SNEGSKA (reference sequence). CDR3 length equals 16 residues. The source was PBMCs, mostly from graft donor cells, collected 360 days after TCRalphabeta/CD19-depleted stem cell transplant. This TCR was recovered from a boy in the first two years of life who had a stem cell transplant for SCID, so the T cells may come from the graft donor. This sequence joins TRBV20-1 and TRBJ2-1; TRBD2 matches at 12 bases. The CDR3 sequence: CSAQLRTSGNWNEQFF. CDR3 coding DNA: TGCAGTGCCCAACTGAGGACTAGCGGGAACTGGAATGAGCAGTTCTTC.